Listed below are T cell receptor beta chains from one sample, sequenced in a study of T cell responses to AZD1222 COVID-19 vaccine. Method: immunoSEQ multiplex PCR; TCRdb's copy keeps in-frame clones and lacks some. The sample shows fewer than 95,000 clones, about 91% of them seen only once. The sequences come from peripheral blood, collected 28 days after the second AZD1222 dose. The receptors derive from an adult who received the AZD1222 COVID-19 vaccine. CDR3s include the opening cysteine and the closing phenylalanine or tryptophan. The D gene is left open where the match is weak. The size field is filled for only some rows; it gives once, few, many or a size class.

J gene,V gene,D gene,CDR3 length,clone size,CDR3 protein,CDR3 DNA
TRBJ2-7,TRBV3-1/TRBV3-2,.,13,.,CASSQGYGYEQYF,TGTGCCAGCAGCCAAGGGTACGGCTACGAGCAGTACTTC
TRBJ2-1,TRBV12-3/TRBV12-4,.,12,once,CASSSQGYEQFF,TGTGCCAGCAGTTCTCAGGGCTATGAGCAGTTCTTC
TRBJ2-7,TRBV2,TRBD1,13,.,CASSRQGAYEQYF,TGTGCCAGCAGTCGACAGGGGGCCTACGAGCAGTACTTC
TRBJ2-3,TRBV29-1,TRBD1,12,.,CSVETGADTQYF,TGCAGCGTTGAGACAGGGGCAGATACGCAGTATTTT
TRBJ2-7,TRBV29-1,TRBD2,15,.,CSVASGTLPGDEQYF,TGCAGCGTTGCTAGCGGGACTCTGCCGGGGGACGAGCAGTACTTC
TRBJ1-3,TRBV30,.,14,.,CAWSRPGRRNTIYF,TGTGCCTGGAGTAGACCGGGGAGACGAAACACCATATATTTT
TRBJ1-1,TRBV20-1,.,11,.,CSVGDSTEAFF,TGCAGTGTCGGGGACTCAACTGAAGCTTTCTTT
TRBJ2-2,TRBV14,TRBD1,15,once,CASSRNGQGSGELFF,TGTGCCAGCAGCCGGAACGGACAGGGGTCCGGGGAGCTGTTTTTT
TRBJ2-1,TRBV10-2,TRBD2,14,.,CASSLAGENNEQFF,TGCGCCAGCTCTCTAGCGGGAGAAAACAATGAGCAGTTCTTC
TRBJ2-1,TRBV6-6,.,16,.,CASSYRGGESHNEQFF,TGTGCCAGCAGTTACCGAGGCGGCGAGAGTCACAATGAGCAGTTCTTC
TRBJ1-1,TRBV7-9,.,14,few,CASSYGQLNTEAFF,TGTGCCAGCAGCTACGGACAGCTGAACACTGAAGCTTTCTTT
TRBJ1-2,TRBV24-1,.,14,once,CATSDEHGSYGYTF,TGTGCCACCAGTGATGAACATGGAAGCTATGGCTACACCTTC
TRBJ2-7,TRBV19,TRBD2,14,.,CASSMGAGAYEQYF,TGTGCCAGTAGTATGGGAGCGGGGGCCTACGAGCAGTACTTC
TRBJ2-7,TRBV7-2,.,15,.,CASSQKSDPLYEQYF,TGTGCCAGCAGCCAAAAGTCGGACCCCCTCTACGAGCAGTACTTC
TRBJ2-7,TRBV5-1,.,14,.,CASSLDGTGGEQYF,TGCGCCAGCAGCTTGGATGGGACGGGCGGCGAGCAGTACTTC
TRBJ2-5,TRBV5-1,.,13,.,CASSRTGWETQYF,TGCGCCAGCAGCCGGACCGGTTGGGAGACCCAGTACTTC
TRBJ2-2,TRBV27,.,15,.,CASSDYKTNTGELFF,TGTGCCAGCAGTGACTACAAAACGAACACCGGGGAGCTGTTTTTT
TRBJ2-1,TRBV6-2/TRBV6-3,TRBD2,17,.,CASSYPGTSGWDNEQFF,TGTGCCAGCAGTTACCCCGGGACTAGCGGGTGGGACAATGAGCAGTTCTTC
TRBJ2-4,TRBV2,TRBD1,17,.,CASSELGTGLAKNIQYF,TGTGCCAGCAGTGAACTAGGGACAGGTCTAGCCAAAAACATTCAGTACTTC
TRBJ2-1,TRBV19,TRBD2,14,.,CASSPLAGRGEQFF,TGTGCCAGTAGTCCCCTAGCGGGGAGGGGTGAGCAGTTCTTC
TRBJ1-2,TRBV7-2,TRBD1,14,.,CASITDRGQGGYTF,TGTGCCAGCATCACAGACAGGGGGCAGGGTGGCTACACCTTC
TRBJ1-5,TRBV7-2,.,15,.,CASSLVDSSNQPQHF,TGTGCCAGCAGCTTAGTAGACAGCAGTAATCAGCCCCAGCATTTT
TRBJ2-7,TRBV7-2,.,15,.,CASSLQGLNPYEQYF,TGTGCCAGCAGCCTCCAAGGCCTAAACCCCTACGAGCAGTACTTC
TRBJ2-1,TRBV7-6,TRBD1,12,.,CASRPQGNEQFF,TGTGCCAGCAGGCCACAGGGGAATGAGCAGTTCTTC
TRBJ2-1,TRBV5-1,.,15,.,CANQRSRDKPNEQFF,TGCGCCAACCAGCGGTCCAGGGATAAACCCAATGAGCAGTTCTTC
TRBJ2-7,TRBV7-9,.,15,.,CASSSFFRQAYEQYF,TGTGCCAGCAGCTCGTTTTTTAGACAGGCGTACGAGCAGTACTTC
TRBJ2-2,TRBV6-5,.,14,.,CAGRQTLNTGELFF,TGTGCCGGAAGACAGACACTGAACACCGGGGAGCTGTTTTTT
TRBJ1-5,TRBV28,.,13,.,CASSLEGQQPQHF,TGTGCCAGCAGTTTGGAGGGGCAACAGCCCCAGCATTTT
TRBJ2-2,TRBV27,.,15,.,CASSLSWAMTGELFF,TGTGCCAGCAGTTTATCGTGGGCGATGACCGGGGAGCTGTTTTTT